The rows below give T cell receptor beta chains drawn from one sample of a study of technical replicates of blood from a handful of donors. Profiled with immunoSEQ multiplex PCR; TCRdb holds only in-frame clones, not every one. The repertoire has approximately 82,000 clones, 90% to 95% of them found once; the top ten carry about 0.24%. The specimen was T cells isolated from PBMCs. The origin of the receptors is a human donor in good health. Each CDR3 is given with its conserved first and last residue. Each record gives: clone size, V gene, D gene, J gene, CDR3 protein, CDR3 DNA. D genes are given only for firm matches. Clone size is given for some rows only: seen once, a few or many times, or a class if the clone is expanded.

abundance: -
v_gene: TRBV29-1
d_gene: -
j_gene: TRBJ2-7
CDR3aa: CSVILWRGNEQYF
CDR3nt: TGCAGCGTGATATTATGGAGGGGTAACGAGCAGTACTTC

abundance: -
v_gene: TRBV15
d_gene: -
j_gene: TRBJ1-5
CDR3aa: CATRTGGDNQPQHF
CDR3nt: TGTGCCACCAGAACAGGTGGGGACAATCAGCCCCAGCATTTT

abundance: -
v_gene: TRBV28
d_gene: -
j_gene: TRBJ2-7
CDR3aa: CASSLSSTKYF
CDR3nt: TGTGCCAGCAGTTTATCCTCCACAAAGTACTTC

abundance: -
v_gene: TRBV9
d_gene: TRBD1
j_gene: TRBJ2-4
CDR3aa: CASSVGAGGNIQYF
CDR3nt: TGTGCCAGCAGCGTAGGTGCAGGGGGCAACATTCAGTACTTC

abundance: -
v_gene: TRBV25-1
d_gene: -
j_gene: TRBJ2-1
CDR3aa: CASSDRNEQFF
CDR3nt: TGTGCCAGCAGTGATCGGAATGAGCAGTTCTTC

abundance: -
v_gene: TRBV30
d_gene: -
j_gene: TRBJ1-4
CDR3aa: CAWSVQTGREKLFF
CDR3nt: TGTGCCTGGAGTGTACAGACAGGTCGTGAAAAACTGTTTTTT

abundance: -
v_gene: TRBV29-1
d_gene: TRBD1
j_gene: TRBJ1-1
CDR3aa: CSVPSLDREADTEAFF
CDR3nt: TGCAGCGTTCCCAGCTTGGACAGGGAGGCGGACACTGAAGCTTTCTTT

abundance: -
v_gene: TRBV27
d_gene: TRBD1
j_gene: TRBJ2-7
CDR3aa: CASSLRTGDEQYF
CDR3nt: TGTGCCAGCAGTTTAAGGACAGGGGACGAGCAGTACTTC

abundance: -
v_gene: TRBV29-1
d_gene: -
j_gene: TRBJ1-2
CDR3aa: CSVARQGTYGYTF
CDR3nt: TGCAGCGTTGCCAGGCAGGGCACCTATGGCTACACCTTC

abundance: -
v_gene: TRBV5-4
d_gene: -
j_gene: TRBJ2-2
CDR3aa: CASSLVGWPRRGTGELFF
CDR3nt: TGTGCCAGCAGCTTGGTGGGCTGGCCCCGGAGAGGGACCGGGGAGCTGTTTTTT

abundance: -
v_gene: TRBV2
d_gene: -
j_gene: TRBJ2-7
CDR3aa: CASSVNRATYEQYF
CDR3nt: TGTGCCAGCAGTGTTAACAGGGCCACCTACGAGCAGTACTTC

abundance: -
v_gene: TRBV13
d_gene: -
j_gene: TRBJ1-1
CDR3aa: CASSPAGGVSTEAFF
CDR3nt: TGTGCCAGCAGCCCAGCCGGAGGGGTGAGCACTGAAGCTTTCTTT

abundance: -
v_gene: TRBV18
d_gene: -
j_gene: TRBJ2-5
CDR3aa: CASSESRETQYF
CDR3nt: TGTGCCAGCTCTGAGTCTCGGGAGACCCAGTACTTC

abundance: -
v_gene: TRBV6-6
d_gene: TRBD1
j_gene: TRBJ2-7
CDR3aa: CASSYKQGASYEQYF
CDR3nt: TGTGCCAGCAGTTACAAGCAGGGGGCGTCCTACGAGCAGTACTTC

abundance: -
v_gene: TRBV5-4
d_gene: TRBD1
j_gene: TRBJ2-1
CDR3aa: CASSLDGTGSNEQFF
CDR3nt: TGTGCCAGCAGCTTGGATGGGACAGGGAGCAATGAGCAGTTCTTC

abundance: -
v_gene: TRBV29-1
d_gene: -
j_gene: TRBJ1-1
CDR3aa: CSVLRVVVSAEAFF
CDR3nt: TGCAGCGTTTTACGCGTGGTCGTGAGCGCTGAAGCTTTCTTT

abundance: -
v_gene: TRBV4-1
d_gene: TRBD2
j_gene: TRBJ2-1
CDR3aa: CASTSGGNSYNEQFF
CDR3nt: TGCGCCAGCACCTCGGGGGGGAACTCCTACAATGAGCAGTTCTTC

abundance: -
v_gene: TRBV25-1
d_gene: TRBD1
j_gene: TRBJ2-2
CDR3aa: CALSGTGGTGELFF
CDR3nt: TGTGCCCTCAGCGGGACAGGGGGCACCGGGGAGCTGTTTTTT

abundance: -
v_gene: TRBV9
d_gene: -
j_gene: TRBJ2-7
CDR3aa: CASSKGRGHYEQYF
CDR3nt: TGTGCCAGCAGCAAGGGGCGGGGGCACTACGAGCAGTACTTC

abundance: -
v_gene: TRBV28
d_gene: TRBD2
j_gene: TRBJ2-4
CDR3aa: CASSTIPGTSGDLAKNIQYF
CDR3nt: TGTGCCAGCAGTACAATACCCGGGACTAGCGGGGACCTAGCCAAAAACATTCAGTACTTC

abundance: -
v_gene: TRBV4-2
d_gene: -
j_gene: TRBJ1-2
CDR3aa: CASSQEVRTVPNYGYTF
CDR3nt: TGTGCCAGCAGCCAAGAGGTGCGGACTGTTCCTAACTATGGCTACACCTTC

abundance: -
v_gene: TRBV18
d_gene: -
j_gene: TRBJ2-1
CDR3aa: CASSGAGARYEQFF
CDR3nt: TGTGCCAGCTCAGGAGCCGGCGCGAGGTATGAGCAGTTCTTC

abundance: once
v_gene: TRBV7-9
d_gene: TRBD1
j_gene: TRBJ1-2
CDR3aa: CASSPTGGGGYTF
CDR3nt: TGTGCCAGCAGTCCAACAGGGGGCGGAGGCTACACCTTC

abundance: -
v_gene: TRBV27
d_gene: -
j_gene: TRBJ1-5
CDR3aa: CASSSQGHQGNQPQHF
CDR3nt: TGTGCCAGCAGTTCCCAGGGTCATCAGGGCAATCAGCCCCAGCATTTT

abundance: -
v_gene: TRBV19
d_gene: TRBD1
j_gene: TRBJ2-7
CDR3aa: CASSMTGPHEQYF
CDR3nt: TGTGCCAGTAGTATGACAGGGCCCCACGAGCAGTACTTC

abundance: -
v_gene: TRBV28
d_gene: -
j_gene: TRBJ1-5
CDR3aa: CASSLPGEQPQHF
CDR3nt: TGTGCCAGCAGTTTGCCAGGGGAACAGCCCCAGCATTTT

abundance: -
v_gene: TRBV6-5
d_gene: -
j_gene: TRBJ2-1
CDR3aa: CASSTISVFNEQFF
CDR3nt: TGTGCCAGCAGCACTATCTCCGTTTTCAATGAGCAGTTCTTC

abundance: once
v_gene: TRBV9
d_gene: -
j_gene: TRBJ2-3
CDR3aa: CASSLRGEGVADTQYF
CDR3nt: TGTGCCAGCAGCCTCCGCGGAGAAGGGGTTGCAGATACGCAGTATTTT

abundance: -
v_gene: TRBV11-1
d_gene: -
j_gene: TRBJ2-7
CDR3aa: CASSLNSYPSYEQYF
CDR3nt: TGTGCCAGCAGCCTAAACAGCTACCCCTCCTACGAGCAGTACTTC

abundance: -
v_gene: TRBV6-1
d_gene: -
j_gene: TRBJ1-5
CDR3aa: CASSVQGSGNQPQHF
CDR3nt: TGTGCCAGCAGTGTTCAGGGATCGGGCAATCAGCCCCAGCATTTT

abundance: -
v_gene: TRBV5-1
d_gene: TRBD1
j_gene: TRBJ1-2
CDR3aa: CASSFEGANYGYTF
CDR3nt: TGCGCCAGCAGCTTTGAGGGGGCGAACTATGGCTACACCTTC

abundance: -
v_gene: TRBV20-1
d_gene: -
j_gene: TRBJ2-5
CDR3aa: CSASGETQYF
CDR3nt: TGCAGTGCTAGCGGGGAGACCCAGTACTTC

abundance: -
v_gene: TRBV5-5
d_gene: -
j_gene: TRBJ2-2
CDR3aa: CASSLYSGTGELFF
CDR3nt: TGTGCCAGCAGCTTGTACTCTGGCACCGGGGAGCTGTTTTTT

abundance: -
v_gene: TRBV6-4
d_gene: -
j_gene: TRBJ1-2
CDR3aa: CASSAGPGGDYGYTF
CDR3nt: TGTGCCAGCAGTGCCGGACCGGGAGGCGACTATGGCTACACCTTC

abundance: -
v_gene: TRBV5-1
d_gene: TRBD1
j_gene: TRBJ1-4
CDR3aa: CASSLAGTGGATNEKLFF
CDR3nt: TGCGCCAGCAGCTTGGCCGGGACAGGAGGTGCAACTAATGAAAAACTGTTTTTT

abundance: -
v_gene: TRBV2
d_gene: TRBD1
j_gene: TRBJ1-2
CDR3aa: CASSEVDRANYGYTF
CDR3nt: TGTGCCAGCAGTGAAGTGGACAGGGCAAACTATGGCTACACCTTC

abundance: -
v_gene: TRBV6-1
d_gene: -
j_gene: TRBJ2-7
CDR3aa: CASSQRSTGSYEQYF
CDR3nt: TGTGCCAGCAGTCAGCGTTCAACCGGCTCCTACGAGCAGTACTTC

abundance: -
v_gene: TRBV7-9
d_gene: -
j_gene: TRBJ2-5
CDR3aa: CASSPYPNGETQYF
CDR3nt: TGTGCCAGCAGCCCCTACCCAAATGGAGAGACCCAGTACTTC

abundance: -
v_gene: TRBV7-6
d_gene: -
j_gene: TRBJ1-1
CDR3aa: CASSLDTVGGTEAFF
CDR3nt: TGTGCCAGCAGCTTAGATACGGTCGGGGGGACTGAAGCTTTCTTT

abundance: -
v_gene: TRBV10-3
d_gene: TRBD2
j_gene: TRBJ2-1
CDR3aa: CAISGYSMTSGRADEQFF
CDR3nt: TGTGCCATCAGTGGTTACTCTATGACTAGCGGGAGGGCCGATGAGCAGTTCTTC

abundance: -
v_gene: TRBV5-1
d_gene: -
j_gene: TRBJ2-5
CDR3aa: CASSLALAIQETQYF
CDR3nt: TGCGCCAGCAGCTTGGCCTTAGCGATCCAAGAGACCCAGTACTTC

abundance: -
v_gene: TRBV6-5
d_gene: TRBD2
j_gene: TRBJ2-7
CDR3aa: CASSYSIGGSEQYF
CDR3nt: TGTGCCAGCAGTTACTCGATTGGCGGGAGCGAGCAGTACTTC

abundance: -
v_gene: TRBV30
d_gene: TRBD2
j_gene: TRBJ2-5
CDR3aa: CAWSGLAGEEETQYF
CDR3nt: TGTGCCTGGAGTGGACTAGCGGGGGAGGAAGAGACCCAGTACTTC

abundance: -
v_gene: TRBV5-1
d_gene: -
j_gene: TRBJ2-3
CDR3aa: CASSLDAGSTDTQYF
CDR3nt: TGCGCCAGCAGCTTGGATGCAGGATCCACAGATACGCAGTATTTT

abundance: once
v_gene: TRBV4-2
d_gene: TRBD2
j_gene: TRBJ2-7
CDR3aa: CASSQELAGAVQYF
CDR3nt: TGTGCCAGCAGCCAAGAGCTAGCGGGAGCGGTGCAGTACTTC

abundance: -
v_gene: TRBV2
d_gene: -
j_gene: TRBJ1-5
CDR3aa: CASSRRAYGINQPQHF
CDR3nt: TGTGCCAGCAGTAGGCGGGCTTACGGGATCAATCAGCCCCAGCATTTT

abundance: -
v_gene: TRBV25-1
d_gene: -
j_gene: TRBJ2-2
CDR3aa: CASSVARGYTGELFF
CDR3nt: TGTGCCAGCAGTGTAGCCAGGGGATACACCGGGGAGCTGTTTTTT

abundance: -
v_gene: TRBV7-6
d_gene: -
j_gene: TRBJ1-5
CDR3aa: CASSPSPNQPQHF
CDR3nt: TGTGCCAGCAGCCCTTCTCCCAATCAGCCCCAGCATTTT

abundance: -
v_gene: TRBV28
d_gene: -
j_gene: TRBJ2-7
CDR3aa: CASVGVFYEQYF
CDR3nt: TGTGCCAGCGTAGGGGTGTTTTACGAGCAGTACTTC

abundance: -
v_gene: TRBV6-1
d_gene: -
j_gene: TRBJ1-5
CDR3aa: CASIEAGAVYQPQHF
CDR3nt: TGTGCCAGCATAGAGGCAGGGGCGGTCTATCAGCCCCAGCATTTT

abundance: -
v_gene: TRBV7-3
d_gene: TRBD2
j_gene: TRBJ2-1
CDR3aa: CASGGLAGVEQFF
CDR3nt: TGTGCCAGCGGGGGACTAGCGGGGGTTGAGCAGTTCTTC